One sample yielded the 22 T cell receptor beta chains listed below, sequenced in a study of blood T cell repertoires in COVID-19. Profiling relied on immunoSEQ multiplex PCR, and the TCRdb table lists in-frame clones only, not all of them. The table lists 240,000 or so clones, about 73% of them singletons. Sequenced input: peripheral blood. The source of these receptors is a woman older than 75 with acute or convalescent COVID-19.

The chain joins TRBV5-1 to TRBJ1-1, with 8 bases identical to TRBD1. The junction had 3 bases not matched to a gene; V was cut back by 0 bases and J by 2 bases. Germline V gene data show CDR1 as SGHRS and CDR2 as YFSETQ. There are 15 residues in the CDR3. The CDR3 here is CASSLGAGGNTEAFF. The CDR3 DNA reads TGCGCCAGCAGCTTGGGGGCAGGGGGCAACACTGAAGCTTTCTTT.

This clone has just a few counts. CDR3 bases: TGTGCCAGCAGCCGAGAGGGACAGGGGACCCACGAGCAGTACTTC. Its translation: CASSREGQGTHEQYF. The rearrangement links TRBV5-4 to TRBJ2-7, with 10 bases aligning to TRBD1. From germline, CDR1 is SGHNT and CDR2 YYREEE (reference sequence). V was clipped by 4 bases and J by 5 bases; unmatched bases: 9. The CDR3 has 15 amino acids.

This clone was recorded once. This chain connects TRBV5-1 to TRBJ2-2; 11 bases line up with TRBD2. V dropped 0 bases and J dropped 4; count of bases not matched to a gene: 8. Per germline, CDR1 SGHRS and CDR2 YFSETQ. CDR3 length equals 18 residues. The CDR3 region has the DNA TGCGCCAGCAGCTTGGGAACTAGCGGGAGCAGGGGCACCGGGGAGCTGTTTTTT. Its translation is CASSLGTSGSRGTGELFF.

The CDR3: CASRKQGPGELFF. In DNA form, the CDR3 reads TGTGCCAGCAGGAAACAGGGCCCCGGGGAGCTGTTTTTT. The rearrangement uses TRBV5-6 and TRBJ2-2; D is perhaps TRBD1 (6 bases). The CDR3 extends over 13 amino acids. From germline, CDR1 is SGHDT and CDR2 YYEEEE. The germline V and J ends were trimmed by 5 bases and 6 bases, with 11 bases remaining between them.

This clone was seen more than once but under ten times. V usage is TRBV7-3 and J usage is TRBJ2-2; 7 positions match TRBD1. The CDR3 runs 16 residues. Trimming took 1 base from V and 6 from J; bases not matched to a gene: 8. Germline V lookup: CDR1 SGHTA, CDR2 FQGTGA. The CDR3 region is CASSLNPPTGAGELFF. CDR3 nucleotide sequence: TGTGCCAGCAGCTTAAACCCCCCCACAGGGGCCGGGGAGCTGTTTTTT.

The V gene is TRBV24-1, the J gene TRBJ2-5, with TRBD2 matching 9 bases. This CDR3 has 17 residues. Germline loops: CDR1 KGHDR, CDR2 SFDVKD. After removal of 1 base from V and 5 bases from J, the junction contained 10 bases not matched to a gene. DNA of the CDR3: TGTGCCACCAGTGATTTAGGCACTAGCGGGTTTAGGGAGACCCAGTACTTC. Encoded protein: CATSDLGTSGFRETQYF.

The chain joins TRBV7-8 to TRBJ1-1; unclear D gene. The CDR3 contains 16 residues. V lost 5 bases and J lost 7, with 23 bases in between. CDR1 and CDR2 from the germline V gene are SGHVS and FQNEAQ. The CDR3 loop is CASSPEGRTAGFEAFF. For the CDR3, the DNA is TGTGCCAGCAGCCCAGAGGGCCGGACGGCGGGCTTTGAAGCTTTCTTT.

The rearrangement links TRBV11-2 to TRBJ1-3; TRBD1 might be the D (6 bases). The CDR3 extends over 16 amino acids. V was shortened by 2 bases and J by 4 bases, with 15 bases between the two germline ends. Per germline, CDR1 SGHAT and CDR2 FQNNGV. Here the CDR3 reads CASSLNPAGTGNTIYF. The CDR3 DNA reads as TGTGCCAGCAGCTTAAACCCTGCAGGGACAGGAAACACCATATATTTT.

V usage is TRBV25-1 and J usage is TRBJ1-2, with 7 nucleotides matching TRBD1. Germline trimming cut 3 bases from V and 5 bases from J; bases unmatched to any gene: 9. The CDR3 sequence is 15 residues long. The germline V gene has CDR1 MGHDK and CDR2 SYGVNS. The CDR3 is CASSDRGQAPYGYTF. In DNA form, the CDR3 reads TGTGCCAGCAGTGATCGCGGACAGGCCCCTTATGGCTACACCTTC.

The gene calls are TRBV5-6 and TRBJ1-1, with 12 bases aligning to TRBD1. The ends lost 4 bases at V and 4 bases at J; junction bases unmatched: 8. The CDR3 contains 16 residues. Germline-derived CDR1 and CDR2 are SGHDT and YYEEEE. CDR3 protein: CASSPRDRGRGTEAFF. Written as DNA, the CDR3 is TGTGCCAGCAGCCCCCGGGACAGGGGGCGAGGCACTGAAGCTTTCTTT.

This clone was counted only a few times. The chain links TRBV4-2 to TRBJ1-1, with 7 bases aligning to TRBD1. The V gene end was trimmed by 0 bases and the J gene end by 7 bases; junction bases not matched to a gene: 8. CDR3 length: 15 residues. Germline loops: CDR1 LGHNA, CDR2 YNFKEQ. As DNA, the CDR3 is TGTGCCAGCAGCCAAGACCCCACAGGGGACAGTGAAGCTTTCTTT. It translates to CASSQDPTGDSEAFF.

This clone was seen a handful of times. The rearrangement joins TRBV5-6 to TRBJ1-4; weak D call: TRBD1 (6 bases). The germline V gene has CDR1 SGHDT and CDR2 YYEEEE. V was clipped by 2 bases and J by 8 bases, with 13 bases between them. The CDR3 covers 14 residues. CDR3 sequence (DNA): TGTGCCAGCAGCTTTAGCCAGGGGCGAGAAAAACTGTTTTTT. Its protein product is CASSFSQGREKLFF.

The chain combines TRBV10-3 with TRBJ1-4; TRBD1 aligns across 10 bases. V shed 11 bases and J 8 bases; nucleotides not matched to a gene: 5. The V gene's germline CDR1 is ENHRY and CDR2 SYGVKD. The CDR3 sequence is 12 residues long. The CDR3 DNA is TGTGCCTCCGGACAGGGGGAGGAAAAACTGTTTTTT. Translating it yields CASGQGEEKLFF.

This chain joins TRBV10-3 and TRBJ2-2; a possible D gene is TRBD1 (6 bases). Germline V gives CDR1 ENHRY, CDR2 SYGVKD. The CDR3 has 14 residues. The V gene lost 6 bases and the J gene lost 6 bases, with 14 bases spanning the gap. The CDR3: CAISRGEAAGELFF. CDR3 nucleotide sequence: TGTGCCATCAGCAGGGGCGAAGCGGCCGGGGAGCTGTTTTTT.

The rearrangement links TRBV29-1 to TRBJ1-2; D call uncertain. This CDR3 has 13 residues. Germline V gene data show CDR1 as SQVTM and CDR2 as ANQGSEA. V was shortened by 7 bases and J by 0 bases, with 12 bases between the two germline ends. In nucleotides, the CDR3 is TGCAGCGCCCGGACTCGTCCTAACTATGGCTACACCTTC. Translation gives CSARTRPNYGYTF.

The chain has TRBV12-3 or TRBV12-4 and TRBJ1-2; tentative D call: TRBD1 (5 bases). V lost 5 bases and J lost 8, with 15 bases in between. The CDR3 spans 13 residues. The CDR3 sequence is CASSGASKRGYTF. In DNA, the CDR3 is TGTGCCAGCAGTGGGGCCTCGAAGCGCGGCTACACCTTC.

This clone was seen a handful of times. This chain uses TRBV18 with TRBJ1-2; 9 nucleotides align to TRBD1. Germline assignment: CDR1 KGHSH and CDR2 LQKENI. Trimming cost V 6 bases and J 4 bases; bases outside gene matches: 12. The CDR3 spans 16 residues. The CDR3 is CASSPEQGAGGYGYTF. In DNA form, the CDR3 reads TGTGCCAGCTCGCCCGAACAGGGGGCAGGCGGCTATGGCTACACCTTC.

This clone was found a few times. The junction departs from germline at one end; a sequencing error may be responsible. The chain is built from TRBV5-4 and TRBJ1-1; 9 bases fit TRBD1. CDR1 SGHNT and CDR2 YYREEE come from the germline V gene (reference sequence). The CDR3 totals 13 residues. CDR3 in amino acids: CASSLGGQGFSAF. DNA of the CDR3: TGTGCCAGCAGCTTGGGTGGACAGGGGTTCTCGGCGTTT.

This chain uses TRBV7-2 with TRBJ2-2, with a weak D call TRBD1 (6 bases). Germline assignment: CDR1 SGHTA and CDR2 FQGNSA. V gave up 6 bases and J gave up 5 bases, with 13 bases separating them. The CDR3 totals 14 residues. The DNA for the CDR3 is TGTGCCAGCAGACTGGGGCAGGGGACCGGGGAGCTGTTTTTT. Translated: CASRLGQGTGELFF. Full variable domain (remainder filled in from reference TRBV7-2 and TRBJ2-2): GAGVSQSPSNKVTEKGKDVELRCDPISGHTALYWYRQSLGQGLEFLIYFQGNSAPDKSGLPSDRFSAERTGGSVSTLTIQRTQQEDSAVYLCASRLGQGTGELFFGEGSRLTVL.

This clone was picked up a small number of times. The gene calls are TRBV4-3 and TRBJ2-1, with TRBD1 matching 7 bases. This CDR3 is 15 amino acids long. Trimming at V came to 1 base and at J to 4 bases, leaving 4 bases not matched to a gene. Germline V gene data show CDR1 as LGHNA and CDR2 as YSLEER. The CDR3 reads CASSQAGQRYNEQFF. DNA of the CDR3: TGCGCCAGCAGCCAAGCGGGACAGCGATACAATGAGCAGTTCTTC.

V and J are TRBV13 and TRBJ2-3, with 11 bases that match TRBD2. This CDR3 is 19 amino acids long. Looked up from germline, CDR1 is PRHDT and CDR2 is FYEKMQ (reference sequence). V lost 0 bases, J lost 4 bases, and 12 bases stayed unmatched. The CDR3 DNA reads TGTGCCAGCAGCTTAGGACTAGCGGGGGCCTTGGGGGGTTCAGATACGCAGTATTTT. This gives the protein CASSLGLAGALGGSDTQYF.

V and J are TRBV3-1 (or the pseudogene TRBV3-2) and TRBJ2-5; 9 bases align to TRBD2. The CDR3 has 16 amino acids. V lost 4 bases, J lost 4 bases, and 10 bases stayed unmatched. The germline CDR1 and CDR2 sequences are LGHDT and YNNKEL (reference sequence). CDR3 nucleotides: TGTGCCAGCAGCCGTAGCGGGAGACCGTTGTTAGAGACCCAGTACTTC. Its translation is CASSRSGRPLLETQYF.